Listed below are T cell receptor beta chains from one sample, sequenced in a study of PD-L1 blockade in urothelial cancer. Sequencing was performed with immunoSEQ multiplex PCR; in TCRdb, only in-frame clones are kept and a portion is missing. The profile covers 60,000 to 75,000 clones, with around 83% appearing a single time and roughly 8.3% taken by the ten largest. Here the sequenced sample was PBMCs, taken around atezolizumab (anti-PD-L1) treatment. These receptors were obtained from a woman between 65 and 79 years old with urothelial cancer. Both conserved end residues are part of each CDR3. D genes are given only for firm matches. Clone size is given for some rows only: seen once, a few or many times, or a class if the clone is expanded.

V gene	CDR3 length	D gene	J gene	clone size	CDR3 protein	CDR3 DNA
TRBV30	12	TRBD1	TRBJ1-2	.	CAWSPGQGFYTF	TGTGCCTGGAGCCCGGGACAGGGATTTTACACCTTC
TRBV18	15	TRBD2	TRBJ2-7	.	CASSPGSGGAYEQYF	TGTGCCAGCTCACCAGGTAGCGGGGGGGCCTACGAGCAGTACTTC
TRBV5-1	15	TRBD1	TRBJ2-5	.	CASSQSDRVLETQYF	TGCGCCAGCAGCCAATCGGACAGGGTGTTAGAGACCCAGTACTTC
TRBV10-3	17	TRBD2	TRBJ2-5	.	CAISAGTSGIVGGTQYF	TGTGCCATCAGTGCAGGGACTAGCGGGATAGTTGGGGGGACCCAGTACTTC
TRBV4-1	16	TRBD1	TRBJ1-4	once	CASSQGQGKGAEKLFF	TGCGCCAGCAGCCAAGGTCAGGGAAAGGGGGCTGAAAAACTGTTTTTT
TRBV10-3	13	.	TRBJ1-3	.	CAAGQSSGNTIYF	TGTGCCGCCGGACAGAGCTCTGGAAACACCATATATTTT
TRBV5-1	18	TRBD2	TRBJ2-7	few	CASSRFAFNSGSPYEQYF	TGCGCCAGCAGCCGTTTCGCCTTTAATAGCGGGAGCCCCTACGAGCAGTACTTC
TRBV21-1	16	.	TRBJ1-2	.	CASSPLGTAPNYGYTF	TGTGCCAGCAGCCCCCTCGGGACAGCTCCTAACTATGGCTACACCTTC
TRBV28	13	.	TRBJ1-1	.	CASSFNRVPGAFF	TGTGCCAGCAGTTTTAACAGGGTCCCTGGGGCTTTCTTT
TRBV7-6	14	.	TRBJ2-7	.	CASSLRHQSYEQYF	TGTGCCAGCAGCCTACGACACCAGTCCTACGAGCAGTACTTC
TRBV6-6	14	TRBD1	TRBJ1-2	.	CASSYPTGGDGYTF	TGTGCCAGCAGTTACCCCACAGGGGGCGATGGCTACACCTTC
TRBV5-6	13	.	TRBJ1-1	.	CASSLERAPEAFF	TGTGCCAGCAGCTTAGAGAGGGCTCCAGAAGCTTTCTTT
TRBV5-1	17	TRBD2	TRBJ2-1	once	CASSLDPREASYNEQFF	TGCGCCAGCAGCTTGGATCCGCGGGAGGCCTCCTACAATGAGCAGTTCTTC
TRBV6-1	18	TRBD1	TRBJ2-2	.	CASSEGRRQGGNTGELFF	TGTGCCAGCAGTGAAGGTAGAAGACAGGGGGGGAACACCGGGGAGCTGTTTTTT
TRBV7-9	16	.	TRBJ1-2	.	CASSLEVADALYGYTF	TGTGCCAGCAGCTTAGAGGTCGCGGATGCCCTCTATGGCTACACCTTC
TRBV7-9	15	TRBD1	TRBJ1-3	.	CASSLDSTGVGTIYF	TGTGCCAGCAGCTTAGACTCTACAGGGGTCGGCACCATATATTTT
TRBV27	13	.	TRBJ1-1	.	CASRDSPNTEAFF	TGTGCCAGCCGAGACAGCCCGAACACTGAAGCTTTCTTT
TRBV28	17	TRBD2	TRBJ2-5	.	CASSNRELVSGGETQYF	TGTGCCAGCAGTAACCGTGAGTTAGTTAGCGGGGGAGAGACCCAGTACTTC
TRBV27	13	TRBD1	TRBJ1-1	.	CASSFYRGTEAFF	TGTGCCAGCAGTTTCTACAGGGGCACTGAAGCTTTCTTT
TRBV5-1	14	.	TRBJ2-1	.	CASSLVGRGNEQFF	TGCGCCAGCAGCTTGGTGGGACGGGGGAATGAGCAGTTCTTC
TRBV4-2	17	TRBD2	TRBJ2-5	.	CASSQVSGTSASETQYF	TGTGCCAGCAGCCAAGTCTCCGGGACTAGCGCCTCGGAGACCCAGTACTTC
TRBV2	14	TRBD2	TRBJ2-3	few	CASKTSVSSDTQYF	TGTGCCAGCAAAACTAGCGTATCTTCAGATACGCAGTATTTT
TRBV27	13	.	TRBJ2-2	.	CASRDSNTGELFF	TGTGCCAGCAGAGACAGTAACACCGGGGAGCTGTTTTTT
TRBV6-6	16	.	TRBJ1-2	few	CASSPPDGREGYGYTF	TGTGCCAGCAGCCCTCCCGATGGCAGGGAGGGTTACGGCTACACCTTC
TRBV7-2	15	TRBD1	TRBJ2-5	.	CASSLGAGGEETQYF	TGTGCCAGCAGCTTAGGGGCAGGGGGCGAAGAGACCCAGTACTTC
TRBV14	14	.	TRBJ1-3	.	CASSQKPLGATIYF	TGTGCCAGCAGCCAAAAGCCTCTCGGAGCCACCATATATTTT
TRBV28	15	.	TRBJ2-7	.	CASSPDRPNLDEQYF	TGTGCCAGCAGCCCGGACAGACCAAACCTCGACGAGCAGTACTTC
TRBV6-6	16	.	TRBJ1-5	once	CASSSRQVFSNQPQHF	TGTGCCAGCAGCAGCCGACAGGTCTTTAGCAATCAGCCCCAGCATTTT
TRBV10-2	20	TRBD1	TRBJ1-6	.	CASLSFPGQGGFSYNSPLHF	TGCGCCAGCTTATCCTTCCCAGGACAGGGAGGTTTCTCCTATAATTCACCCCTCCACTTT
TRBV11-2	15	.	TRBJ1-1	.	CASSWEVWRNTEAFF	TGTGCCAGCAGCTGGGAGGTATGGCGGAACACTGAAGCTTTCTTT
TRBV1	12	.	TRBJ1-2	.	CTTRDRARGYTF	TGCACCACCCGGGACAGGGCTAGGGGCTACACCTTC
TRBV5-1	16	.	TRBJ1-1	once	CASSLGWGGENTEAFF	TGCGCCAGCAGCTTGGGATGGGGCGGTGAGAACACTGAAGCTTTCTTT
TRBV29-1	13	.	TRBJ2-5	.	CSVGADPRETQYF	TGCAGCGTGGGAGCTGACCCGCGGGAGACCCAGTACTTC
TRBV19	13	TRBD1	TRBJ2-4	.	CASSIQGGDIQYF	TGTGCCAGTAGTATACAAGGGGGCGACATTCAGTACTTC
TRBV4-2	17	TRBD1	TRBJ2-7	.	CASSQELWTGGSYEQYF	TGTGCCAGCAGCCAAGAGCTTTGGACAGGGGGCTCCTACGAGCAGTACTTC
TRBV28	18	TRBD2	TRBJ2-3	.	CASPPRGLAGASTDTQYF	TGTGCCAGCCCGCCGCGGGGACTAGCGGGAGCTAGCACAGATACGCAGTATTTT
TRBV13	14	.	TRBJ1-5	.	CASSTGGLGQPQHF	TGTGCCAGTTCAACCGGCGGGTTGGGGCAGCCCCAGCATTTT
TRBV9	14	.	TRBJ2-2	.	CASGRTDLGGELFF	TGTGCCAGCGGCCGGACAGACCTGGGCGGGGAGCTGTTTTTT
TRBV5-4	14	TRBD2	TRBJ2-7	.	CASSSGGAPYEQYF	TGTGCCAGCTCTTCGGGGGGGGCCCCCTACGAGCAGTACTTC